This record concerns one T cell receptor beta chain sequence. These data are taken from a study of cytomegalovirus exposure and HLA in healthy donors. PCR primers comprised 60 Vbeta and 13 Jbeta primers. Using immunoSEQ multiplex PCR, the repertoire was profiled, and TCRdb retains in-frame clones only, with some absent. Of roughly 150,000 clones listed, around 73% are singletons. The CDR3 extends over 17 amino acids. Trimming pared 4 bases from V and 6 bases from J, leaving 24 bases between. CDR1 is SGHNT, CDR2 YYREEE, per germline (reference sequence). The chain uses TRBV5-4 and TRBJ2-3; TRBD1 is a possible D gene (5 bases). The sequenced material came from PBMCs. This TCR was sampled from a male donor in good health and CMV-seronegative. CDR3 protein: CASSARPSRLGVDTQYF. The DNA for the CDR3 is TGTGCCAGCAGCGCCCGGCCTTCTAGATTAGGGGTCGATACGCAGTATTTT.